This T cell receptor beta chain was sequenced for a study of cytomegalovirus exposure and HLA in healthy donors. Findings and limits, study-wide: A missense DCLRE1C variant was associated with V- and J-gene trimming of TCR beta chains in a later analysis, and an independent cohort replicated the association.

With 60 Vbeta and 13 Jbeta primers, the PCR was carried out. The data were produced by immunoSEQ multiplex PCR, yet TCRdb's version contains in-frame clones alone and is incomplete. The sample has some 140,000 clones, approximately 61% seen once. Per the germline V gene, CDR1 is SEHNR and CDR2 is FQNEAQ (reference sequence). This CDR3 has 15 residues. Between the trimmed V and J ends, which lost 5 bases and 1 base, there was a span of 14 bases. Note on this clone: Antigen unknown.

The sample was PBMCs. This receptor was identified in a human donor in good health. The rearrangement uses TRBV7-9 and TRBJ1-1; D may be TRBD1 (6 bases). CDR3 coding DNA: TGTGCCAGCAGCCCCGGGAGGGGGGGGAACACTGAAGCTTTCTTT. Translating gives CASSPGRGGNTEAFF. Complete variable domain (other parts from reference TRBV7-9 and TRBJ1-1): DTGVSQNPRHKITKRGQNVTFRCDPISEHNRLYWYRQTLGQGPEFLTYFQNEAQLEKSRLLSDRFSAERPKGSFSTLEIQRTEQGDSAMYLCASSPGRGGNTEAFFGQGTRLTVV.